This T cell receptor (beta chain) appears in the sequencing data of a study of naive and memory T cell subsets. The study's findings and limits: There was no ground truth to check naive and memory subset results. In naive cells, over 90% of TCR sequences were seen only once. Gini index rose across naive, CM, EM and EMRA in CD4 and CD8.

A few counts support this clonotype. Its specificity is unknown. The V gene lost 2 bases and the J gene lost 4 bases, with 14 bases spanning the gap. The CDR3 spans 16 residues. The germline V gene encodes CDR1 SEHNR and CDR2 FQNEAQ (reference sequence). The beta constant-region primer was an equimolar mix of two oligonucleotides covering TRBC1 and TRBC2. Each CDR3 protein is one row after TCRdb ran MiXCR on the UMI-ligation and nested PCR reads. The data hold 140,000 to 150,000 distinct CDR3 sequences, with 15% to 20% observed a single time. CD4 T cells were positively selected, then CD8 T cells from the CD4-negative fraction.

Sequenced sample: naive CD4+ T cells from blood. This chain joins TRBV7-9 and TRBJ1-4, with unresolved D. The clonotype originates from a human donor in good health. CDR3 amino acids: CASSLRRTENNEKLFF. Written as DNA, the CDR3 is TGTGCCAGCAGCTTAAGAAGGACGGAGAATAATGAAAAACTGTTTTTT.